The 32 T cell receptor beta chains below come from one sample, sequenced in a study of T-cell reconstitution after alpha-beta-depleted transplantation in children. This sample's TCRbeta library carried unique molecular identifier barcodes. MiXCR was run by TCRdb on the PCR reads, yielding one entry per CDR3 protein. The sample has approximately 85,000 distinct CDR3 sequences, 13% to 15% seen once. The sample in question was PBMCs, mostly from graft donor cells, obtained 180 days after TCRalphabeta/CD19-depleted stem cell transplant. All receptors come from a male patient aged 2 to 10 who had a stem cell transplant for acute lymphoblastic leukemia, so the T cells may come from the graft donor.

This clonotype has ten or more counts. The chain couples TRBV12-3 or TRBV12-4 to TRBJ1-2, with 8 bases lining up with TRBD1. This CDR3 is 12 amino acids long. J was trimmed by 8 bases and V by 5 bases; bases with no gene match: 4. The CDR3: CASSQGAGGYTF. CDR3 sequence (DNA): TGTGCCAGCAGTCAGGGGGCGGGGGGCTACACCTTC.

This clonotype was counted many times. The rearrangement joins TRBV11-2 to TRBJ2-2, with 10 positions matching TRBD2. The germline V gene has CDR1 SGHAT and CDR2 FQNNGV. There are 16 residues in the CDR3. V was clipped by 4 bases and J by 5 bases; unmatched bases: 7. DNA of the CDR3: TGTGCCAGCAGCTACCGCCCAGCGGGGGGGACCGGGGAGCTGTTTTTT. Amino acids: CASSYRPAGGTGELFF.

This clonotype came up once. V gene TRBV11-3 combines with J gene TRBJ2-2, with 7 positions matching TRBD2. Trimming removed 7 bases from V and 7 bases from J; junction bases left unmatched: 9. Germline V gene data show CDR1 as SGHNT and CDR2 as YENEEA. The CDR3 consists of 14 residues. CDR3 in amino acids: CASTRREGNGELFF. DNA for the CDR3: TGTGCCAGCACCAGGAGGGAGGGGAACGGGGAGCTGTTTTTT.

In its sample, this clonotype was seen many times. CDR3 in amino acids: CASSGNTEAFF. CDR3 bases: TGTGCCAGCAGCGGGAACACTGAAGCTTTCTTT. The V and J genes are TRBV9 and TRBJ1-1; D unclear. The CDR3 runs 11 residues. CDR1 is SGDLS, CDR2 YYNGEE, per germline. Trimming pared 3 bases from V and 1 base from J, leaving 1 base between.

This clonotype has just a few counts. The V gene is TRBV6-6, the J gene TRBJ2-5; D remains unclear. The CDR3 consists of 12 residues. Per germline, CDR1 MNHNY and CDR2 SVGAGI (reference sequence). V lost 2 bases, J lost 3 bases, and 4 bases lay in between. CDR3 amino acids: CASSYGKETQYF. CDR3 nucleotides: TGTGCCAGCAGTTACGGGAAAGAGACCCAGTACTTC.

This clonotype was seen ten or more times. The rearrangement joins TRBV12-3 or TRBV12-4 to TRBJ2-1; 13 bases are a match to TRBD2. V shed 5 bases and J 7 bases; nucleotides not matched to a gene: 5. This CDR3 region has 15 residues. The CDR3 sequence is CASSELAGGPNEQFF. The CDR3 DNA follows: TGTGCCAGCAGTGAACTAGCGGGAGGGCCAAATGAGCAGTTCTTC.

This chain uses TRBV7-9 with TRBJ1-3; D is perhaps TRBD1 (5 bases). The CDR3 spans 13 residues. V lost 7 bases, J lost 1 base, and 8 bases lay in between. CDR1 is SEHNR, CDR2 FQNEAQ, per germline (reference sequence). In nucleotides, the CDR3 is TGTGCCAGCACCTGGGGGTCTGGAAACACCATATATTTT. Its protein is CASTWGSGNTIYF.

The V call is TRBV27, the J call TRBJ1-4; 7 nucleotides line up with TRBD1. J was trimmed by 4 bases and V by 2 bases; bases with no gene match: 13. CDR3 length equals 18 residues. Germline assignment: CDR1 MNHEY and CDR2 SMNVEV (reference sequence). The CDR3 nucleotides are TGTGCCAGCAGTTTACTCCCTTACCCGGGACAGAATAATGAAAAACTGTTTTTT. This encodes CASSLLPYPGQNNEKLFF.

This clonotype was counted at least ten times. The gene calls are TRBV28 and TRBJ2-7; D gene unclear. The germline CDR1 and CDR2 sequences are MDHEN and SYDVKM. This CDR3 is 11 amino acids long. V lost 6 bases to trimming and J lost 4 bases, with 7 bases between them. The CDR3 nucleotides read TGTGCCAGCAGCTTAGTGTACGAGCAGTACTTC. Translating it yields CASSLVYEQYF.

This clonotype was seen only a few times. In DNA form, the CDR3 reads TGTGCCAGCAGCGTAAGGGGGAACACTGAAGCTTTCTTT. Residues: CASSVRGNTEAFF. The genes are TRBV9 and TRBJ1-1; weak D call: TRBD1 (5 bases). The germline CDR1 and CDR2 sequences are SGDLS and YYNGEE. This CDR3 region has 13 residues. V was clipped by 1 base and J by 1 base, with 5 bases between them.

This chain links TRBV7-9 with TRBJ2-7; D unresolved. From germline, CDR1 is SEHNR and CDR2 FQNEAQ (reference sequence). V lost 5 bases, J lost 2 bases, and 13 bases lay in between. The CDR3 contains 14 residues. CDR3 amino acids: CASSPELKAYEQYF. Written as DNA, the CDR3 is TGTGCCAGCAGCCCCGAGCTCAAAGCCTACGAGCAGTACTTC.

This clonotype was seen a few times. The chain carries TRBV3-1 and TRBJ2-3; 13 bases agree with TRBD2. J gave up 3 bases and V 4 bases, and 4 bases lay outside the gene matches. Germline V lookup: CDR1 LGHDT, CDR2 YNNKEL (reference sequence). The length of the CDR3 is 16 residues. The CDR3 DNA reads as TGTGCCAGCAGCCTCCGGACTAGCGGGAGTACAGATACGCAGTATTTT. Protein sequence: CASSLRTSGSTDTQYF.

This chain connects TRBV7-9 to TRBJ1-1; TRBD1 matches at 11 bases. The CDR3 covers 13 residues. Germline V gene data show CDR1 as SEHNR and CDR2 as FQNEAQ (reference sequence). V was pared by 3 bases and J by 6 bases, with 0 bases of the junction left unmatched. The CDR3 sequence: CASSLDRGPEAFF. CDR3 DNA: TGTGCCAGCAGCTTGGACAGGGGGCCTGAAGCTTTCTTT. Variable domain in full (rest from reference TRBV7-9 and TRBJ1-1): DTGVSQNPRHKITKRGQNVTFRCDPISEHNRLYWYRQTLGQGPEFLTYFQNEAQLEKSRLLSDRFSAERPKGSFSTLEIQRTEQGDSAMYLCASSLDRGPEAFFGQGTRLTVV.

Only a few counts were recorded for this clonotype. V usage is TRBV5-6 and J usage is TRBJ2-3, with a weak D call TRBD1 (5 bases). The germline gives CDR1 SGHDT, CDR2 YYEEEE. This CDR3 comprises 14 residues. The V gene lost 4 bases and the J gene lost 2 bases, with 11 bases spanning the gap. The chain's CDR3 is CASSRQFNTDTQYF. The CDR3, as DNA: TGTGCCAGCAGCAGACAGTTTAACACAGATACGCAGTATTTT.

The chain is built from TRBV5-1 and TRBJ2-5; tentative D call: TRBD2 (6 bases). Germline V CDR1 and CDR2: SGHRS, YFSETQ. This CDR3 has 14 amino acids. V was shortened by 7 bases and J by 2 bases, with 15 bases between the two germline ends. The CDR3 nucleotides read TGCGCCAGCCGGAGTCCCGGGGGTCAAGAGACCCAGTACTTC. Its protein product is CASRSPGGQETQYF.

The chain recombines TRBV3-1 with TRBJ1-2; the D gene is possibly TRBD1 (5 bases). Germline values: CDR1 LGHDT, CDR2 YNNKEL (reference sequence). The CDR3 has 16 amino acids. V was trimmed by 0 bases and J by 6 bases, leaving 17 bases between them. As DNA, the CDR3 is TGTGCCAGCAGCCAAGAATGGATCGGGGGTGGAAATGGCTACACCTTC. Translated: CASSQEWIGGGNGYTF.

This clonotype was observed a handful of times. The rearrangement links TRBV4-2 to TRBJ2-2; TRBD2 agrees at 13 bases. The junction had 16 bases not matched to a gene; V was cut back by 3 bases and J by 3 bases. The germline CDR1 and CDR2 sequences are LGHNA and YNFKEQ. This CDR3 contains 21 residues. The CDR3 nucleotides read TGTGCCAGCAGCCAGCCTATGGCCCTGACTAGCGGGGGGCCTTACACCGGGGAGCTGTTTTTT. Encoded protein: CASSQPMALTSGGPYTGELFF.

The chain links TRBV29-1 to TRBJ1-2; perhaps TRBD1 as D (6 bases). V lost 2 bases, J lost 3 bases, and 10 bases lay in between. The CDR3 length is 13 residues. CDR1 is SQVTM and CDR2 is ANQGSEA in the germline V gene. CDR3 bases: TGCAGCGTTGAATGGGACACGGACTATGGCTACACCTTC. It translates to CSVEWDTDYGYTF.

The V gene is TRBV20-1, the J gene TRBJ1-3, with a tentative D call TRBD1 (5 bases). This CDR3 has 14 amino acids. Germline V lookup: CDR1 DFQATT, CDR2 SNEGSKA (reference sequence). The V gene lost 3 bases and the J gene lost 3 bases, with 12 bases spanning the gap. The CDR3 DNA reads TGCAGTGCTAGCCCCGGGACGTTTGGAAACACCATATATTTT. Encoded protein: CSASPGTFGNTIYF.

This chain uses TRBV11-1 with TRBJ2-3; 9 bases map to TRBD1. There are 17 residues in the CDR3. The V and J ends lost 3 bases and 2 bases, in that order; junction bases with no gene match: 9. Germline V gene data show CDR1 as SGHAT and CDR2 as FQDESV (reference sequence). CDR3 protein: CASSFGTGLYHTDTQYF. The CDR3 DNA is TGTGCCAGCAGCTTTGGGACAGGGCTCTATCACACAGATACGCAGTATTTT. Full variable domain (outside the CDR3, taken from reference TRBV11-1 and TRBJ2-3): EAEVAQSPRYKITEKSQAVAFWCDPISGHATLYWYRQILGQGPELLVQFQDESVVDDSQLPKDRFSAERLKGVDSTLKIQPAELGDSAMYLCASSFGTGLYHTDTQYFGPGTRLTVL.

This clonotype was detected only a few times. V gene TRBV27 combines with J gene TRBJ1-2; D remains ambiguous. CDR1 is MNHEY, CDR2 SMNVEV, per germline (reference sequence). The CDR3 consists of 13 residues. Trimming removed 6 bases at V and 0 bases at J, with 8 bases between. The CDR3 is CASSPRSNYGYTF. The CDR3 nucleotides are TGTGCCAGCAGCCCGAGATCTAACTATGGCTACACCTTC.

This clonotype was seen more than once but under ten times. The chain has TRBV28 and TRBJ1-4; no firm D call. Germline V gene lookup returns CDR1 MDHEN and CDR2 SYDVKM. CDR3 length equals 14 residues. Trimming took 5 bases from V and 8 from J, leaving 15 bases between them. CDR3 in DNA: TGTGCCAGCAGTCCCCTCGGCCCCCGGGAAAAACTGTTTTTT. Its protein is CASSPLGPREKLFF.

This clonotype appeared a few times. This sequence joins TRBV27 and TRBJ2-7; 11 bases fit TRBD2. This CDR3 spans 16 amino acids. In germline, CDR1 is MNHEY, CDR2 SMNVEV (reference sequence). V trimming: 4 bases; J trimming: 4 bases; junction bases outside the gene matches: 9. The CDR3 reads CASSSSSGRAGYEQYF. The DNA of the CDR3 is TGTGCCAGCAGTTCGAGTAGCGGGAGGGCCGGGTACGAGCAGTACTTC.

This clonotype showed up just a few times. V and J are TRBV21-1 and TRBJ2-1; the table's D gene call, TRBD1, was not cross checked with the DNA. TRBV21-1 is listed as a pseudogene. The CDR3 loop spans 15 amino acids. The CDR3 loop reads CASSKARPLSNEQFF. The DNA for the CDR3 is TGTGCCAGCAGCAAAGCTCGTCCCCTTAGCAATGAGCAGTTCTTC.

This chain joins TRBV10-3 and TRBJ2-2; 11 nucleotides agree with TRBD1. Germline lookup yields CDR1 ENHRY and CDR2 SYGVKD. The CDR3 sequence is 15 residues long. V trimming: 5 bases; J trimming: 6 bases; junction bases outside the gene matches: 5. CDR3: CAISLGQGASGELFF. In nucleotides, the CDR3 is TGTGCCATCAGTTTAGGACAGGGGGCGTCCGGGGAGCTGTTTTTT.

This clonotype was recorded a few times. The V call is TRBV20-1, the J call TRBJ2-7, with 10 positions matching TRBD1. With V trimmed by 5 bases and J by 5 bases, 9 bases remained unmatched. This CDR3 contains 14 residues. Germline V gene sequence: CDR1 DFQATT, CDR2 SNEGSKA (reference sequence). CDR3 loop: CSAGKGQGIHEQYF. Here the CDR3 DNA reads TGCAGTGCTGGCAAGGGACAGGGGATCCACGAGCAGTACTTC.

By sample share, this clonotype is large. This chain links TRBV28 with TRBJ1-1; D perhaps matches TRBD1 (6 bases). Looked up from germline, CDR1 is MDHEN and CDR2 is SYDVKM. V was clipped by 7 bases and J by 2 bases, with 20 bases between them. This CDR3 comprises 16 residues. CDR3 sequence (DNA): TGTGCCAGCACTCCCCCCTCAGGGGCTTACAACACTGAAGCTTTCTTT. Encoded protein: CASTPPSGAYNTEAFF. The full variable domain, its missing parts supplied by reference TRBV28 and TRBJ1-1, is DVKVTQSSRYLVKRTGEKVFLECVQDMDHENMFWYRQDPGLGLRLIYFSYDVKMKEKGDIPEGYSVSREKKERFSLILESASTNQTSMYLCASTPPSGAYNTEAFFGQGTRLTVV.

This clonotype turned up a few times. The genes are TRBV20-1 and TRBJ1-1; D gene ambiguous. The CDR3 covers 13 residues. The germline CDR1 and CDR2 sequences are DFQATT and SNEGSKA (reference sequence). V gave up 0 bases and J gave up 4 bases, with 9 bases separating them. The CDR3 DNA reads TGCAGTGCTAGAGAATCGTGGGCCACTGAAGCTTTCTTT. Translated, it gives CSARESWATEAFF.

This clonotype was counted a few times. The V call is TRBV11-3, the J call TRBJ2-3, with D tentatively TRBD2 (5 bases). The CDR3 is made up of 13 amino acids. V gave up 2 bases and J gave up 4 bases, with 7 bases separating them. Germline V gives CDR1 SGHNT, CDR2 YENEEA. The CDR3, as DNA: TGTGCCAGCAGCTTACAAGCGGCAGATACGCAGTATTTT. Protein: CASSLQAADTQYF.

The sample holds many counts of this clonotype. The V call is TRBV7-2, the J call TRBJ1-2; D gene ambiguous. The CDR3 is made up of 11 amino acids. Germline loops: CDR1 SGHTA, CDR2 FQGNSA. V was clipped by 5 bases and J by 5 bases, with 6 bases between them. The CDR3 region is CASSHIYGYTF. The CDR3 DNA follows: TGTGCCAGCAGCCATATATATGGCTACACCTTC.

This chain uses TRBV9 with TRBJ2-5; the D gene is possibly TRBD1 (6 bases). Trimming removed 0 bases from V and 5 bases from J, with 20 bases in between. CDR3 length: 17 amino acids. Germline CDR1 SGDLS, CDR2 YYNGEE. CDR3 nucleotide sequence: TGTGCCAGCAGCGTAGCTTTGATGGGGGCCGGTGAGGAGACCCAGTACTTC. Protein sequence: CASSVALMGAGEETQYF.

The chain links TRBV7-2 to TRBJ2-3, with TRBD1 matching over 10 bases. Germline CDR1 reads SGHTA; CDR2 reads FQGNSA. V gave up 1 base and J gave up 4 bases; unmatched junction bases: 5. There are 16 residues in the CDR3. The CDR3 DNA reads as TGTGCCAGCAGCTTAGGTGGGACAGGGGTTCCAGATACGCAGTATTTT. Amino acid sequence: CASSLGGTGVPDTQYF.